The 9 T cell receptor beta chains presented below share a single source sample, sequenced in a study of blood T cell repertoires in COVID-19. Sequencing used immunoSEQ multiplex PCR; TCRdb keeps in-frame clones, though not all of them. The sample shows 100,000 to 150,000 clones, about four fifths of them seen only once. The sequencing sample was made of peripheral blood. The origin of the receptors is a man aged 30 to 39 with COVID-19, enrolled during active disease.

This clone appeared a single time. The chain links TRBV10-3 to TRBJ1-6, with 8 bases aligning to TRBD1. J gave up 7 bases and V 4 bases, and 6 bases lay outside the gene matches. The CDR3 totals 15 residues. CDR1 and CDR2 from the germline V gene are ENHRY and SYGVKD. CDR3 nucleotide sequence: TGTGCCATCAGTGGGGGGGGACAGGAAAATTCACCCCTCCACTTT. Its protein product is CAISGGGQENSPLHF.

The chain uses TRBV7-8 and TRBJ1-2; TRBD1 agrees at 8 bases. V lost 2 bases, J lost 8 bases, and 10 bases stayed unmatched. Germline loops: CDR1 SGHVS, CDR2 FQNEAQ. This CDR3 is built from 15 residues. The CDR3 spells CASSLQADRGHGYTF. The CDR3 DNA reads as TGTGCCAGCAGCTTACAAGCCGACAGGGGCCACGGCTACACCTTC. The full variable domain, completed using reference TRBV7-8 and TRBJ1-2, is GAGVSQSPRYKVAKRGQDVALRCDPISGHVSLFWYQQALGQGPEFLTYFQNEAQLDKSGLPSDRFFAERPEGSVSTLKIQRTQQEDSAVYLCASSLQADRGHGYTFGSGTRLTVV.

This chain connects TRBV28 to TRBJ1-6, with D maybe TRBD1 (5 bases). The germline CDR1 and CDR2 sequences are MDHEN and SYDVKM. The CDR3 contains 14 residues. V lost 5 bases to trimming and J lost 8 bases, with 13 bases between them. This chain's CDR3 is CASSVDSGDSPLHF. The CDR3 DNA sequence: TGTGCCAGCAGTGTTGACAGCGGGGATTCACCCCTCCACTTT. Variable domain in full (rest from reference TRBV28 and TRBJ1-6): DVKVTQSSRYLVKRTGEKVFLECVQDMDHENMFWYRQDPGLGLRLIYFSYDVKMKEKGDIPEGYSVSREKKERFSLILESASTNQTSMYLCASSVDSGDSPLHFGNGTRLTVT.

The chain carries TRBV12-3 or TRBV12-4 and TRBJ2-1; D perhaps matches TRBD1 (5 bases). CDR3 length: 11 residues. The V end was cut by 6 bases, the J end by 5 bases, with 5 bases between. The CDR3 loop reads CASRDNNEQFF. CDR3 in DNA: TGTGCCAGCAGGGACAACAATGAGCAGTTCTTC.

This clone was seen more than once but under ten times. The rearrangement uses TRBV12-5 and TRBJ1-5, with 8 bases fitting TRBD1. Germline lookup yields CDR1 LGHNT and CDR2 FRNRAP. The CDR3 consists of 16 residues. V lost 2 bases to trimming and J lost 3 bases; unmatched junction nucleotides: 6. The CDR3, as DNA: TGTGCTAGTGGTTTGCATCCGACAGGGGACAATCAGCCCCAGCATTTT. It is translated as CASGLHPTGDNQPQHF. The variable domain in full, with the rest retrieved from reference TRBV12-5 and TRBJ1-5, is DARVTQTPRHKVTEMGQEVTMRCQPILGHNTVFWYRQTMMQGLELLAYFRNRAPLDDSGMPKDRFSAEMPDATLATLKIQPSEPRDSAVYFCASGLHPTGDNQPQHFGDGTRLSIL.

Notes on this clone: Other DNA sequences of this sample code for an identical CDR3. This chain connects TRBV5-6 to TRBJ1-2; D call uncertain. This CDR3 is built from 14 residues. V was cut by 0 bases and J by 2 bases, with 8 bases left in between. The germline V gene encodes CDR1 SGHDT and CDR2 YYEEEE. CDR3: CASSLGAVNYGYTF. In nucleotides, the CDR3 is TGTGCCAGCAGCTTGGGTGCGGTAAACTATGGCTACACCTTC.

The chain carries TRBV2 and TRBJ1-6, with 7 nucleotides matching TRBD1. The CDR3 loop spans 15 amino acids. V was clipped by 6 bases and J by 7 bases; unmatched bases: 9. Per the germline V gene, CDR1 is SNHLY and CDR2 is FYNNEI. The CDR3 reads CASREGQYLNSPLHF. In DNA, the CDR3 is TGTGCCAGCAGGGAGGGACAGTACCTAAATTCACCCCTCCACTTT.

This clone appeared a single time. The rearrangement links TRBV28 to TRBJ1-4, with a weak D call TRBD1 (5 bases). Trimming removed 4 bases from V and 7 bases from J, with 16 bases in between. The germline V gene has CDR1 MDHEN and CDR2 SYDVKM. CDR3 size: 15 residues. The CDR3 spells CASSSSGGEGEKLFF. The CDR3 DNA follows: TGTGCCAGCAGTTCCTCGGGAGGGGAGGGTGAAAAACTGTTTTTT.

In this sample, this clone turned up once. The gene calls are TRBV9 and TRBJ2-1, with 10 bases aligning to TRBD2. Germline CDR1 reads SGDLS; CDR2 reads YYNGEE. The CDR3 covers 19 residues. V lost 6 bases, J lost 8 bases, and 23 bases stayed unmatched. The CDR3 is CASTPGGRILAGGPDEQFF. As DNA, the CDR3 is TGTGCCAGCACCCCGGGCGGGAGAATCTTAGCGGGGGGCCCAGATGAGCAGTTCTTC.